A selection of T cell receptor beta chains follows, all from one sample in a study of blood T cell dynamics during melanoma immunotherapy. The assay was immunoSEQ multiplex PCR, and TCRdb's table has in-frame clones only and misses some. The table lists 10,000 to 13,000 clones, about 89% of them singletons. The sample was blood, taken from a patient treated with checkpoint blockade. The receptors were gathered from a human donor with melanoma. The CDR3 runs from the conserved cysteine through the conserved F or W. Each record gives: J gene, clone size, V gene, D gene, CDR3 protein, CDR3 DNA. The D gene is left open where the match is weak. A row's size may be missing; if present it is once, few, many or a size class.

>TRBJ2-7|NA|TRBV29-1|NA
CSVGTESSYEQYF
TGCAGCGTTGGGACAGAGAGCTCCTACGAGCAGTACTTC
>TRBJ2-2|NA|TRBV4-3|TRBD1
CASSLGQRRNTGELFF
TGCGCCAGCAGTCTGGGACAGAGAAGAAACACCGGGGAGCTGTTTTTT
>TRBJ1-2|once|TRBV28|NA
CASTPGTNYGYTF
TGTGCCAGCACCCCCGGAACTAACTATGGCTACACCTTC
>TRBJ1-2|NA|TRBV5-4|NA
CATRNGANYGYTF
TGTGCCACCAGGAACGGCGCTAACTATGGCTACACCTTC
>TRBJ2-2|NA|TRBV9|NA
CASSVGHTGELFF
TGTGCCAGCAGCGTAGGTCACACCGGGGAGCTGTTTTTT
>TRBJ2-1|NA|TRBV7-2|NA
CASSLAQAVEQFF
TGTGCCAGCAGCTTAGCGCAGGCAGTAGAGCAGTTCTTC
>TRBJ1-1|NA|TRBV7-9|NA
CASSVYGTTEAFF
TGTGCCAGCAGCGTATACGGTACCACTGAAGCTTTCTTT
>TRBJ1-2|once|TRBV4-1|NA
CASSQESTGPWGYTF
TGCGCCAGCAGCCAGGAAAGTACAGGGCCGTGGGGCTACACCTTC
>TRBJ2-6|NA|TRBV4-3|NA
CASSQDGDGANVLTF
TGCGCCAGCAGCCAAGATGGGGACGGGGCCAACGTCCTGACTTTC
>TRBJ2-2|NA|TRBV4-3|NA
CASSQGRDWANTGELFF
TGCGCCAGCAGCCAAGGGAGGGACTGGGCAAACACCGGGGAGCTGTTTTTT
>TRBJ2-1|once|TRBV9|NA
CASSVGGTLIGEQFF
TGTGCCAGCAGCGTAGGGGGAACCTTAATCGGTGAGCAGTTCTTC
>TRBJ2-7|NA|TRBV4-1|NA
CASSQDRTYEQYF
TGCGCCAGCAGCCAAGATCGGACCTACGAGCAGTACTTC
>TRBJ2-1|NA|TRBV5-1|NA
CASSLEGGPYNEQFF
TGCGCCAGCAGCTTGGAGGGGGGGCCCTATAATGAGCAGTTCTTC
>TRBJ2-1|NA|TRBV9|TRBD2
CASSAGLAGGSYNEQFF
TGTGCCAGCAGCGCCGGACTAGCGGGGGGCTCCTACAATGAGCAGTTCTTC
>TRBJ1-1|NA|TRBV7-2|NA
CASSLLGLNTEAFF
TGTGCCAGCAGCTTACTCGGCTTAAACACTGAAGCTTTCTTT
>TRBJ1-1|NA|TRBV13|TRBD1
CASSLQGAAEAFF
TGTGCCAGCAGCTTACAGGGGGCCGCTGAAGCTTTCTTT